This entry lists 25 T cell receptor beta chains sequenced from one sample in a study of CD8 T cells in Susac syndrome. RNA was extracted with the RNeasy kit, and a quantity of about 0.5 to 1 ug was reverse transcribed using random hexamers. One entry per CDR3 protein, called by TCRdb with MiXCR from the immunoSEQ multiplex PCR reads. This sample has tens of thousands of distinct CDR3 sequences, with just under 95% found just once. The specimen sequenced was CD8+ T cells from PBMCs. The receptors originated from a human donor in good health.

The chain employs TRBV6-4 and TRBJ1-1, with D hard to call. The CDR3 is made up of 14 amino acids. Germline lookup yields CDR1 MRHNA and CDR2 SNTAGT. Trimming cost V 0 bases and J 1 base, with 6 bases left between them. Here the CDR3 reads CASSDSAENTEAFF. DNA of the CDR3: TGTGCCAGCAGTGACTCGGCGGAGAACACTGAAGCTTTCTTT.

The CDR3 sequence: CASSQGFGALGRGAFF. The CDR3 DNA is TGTGCCAGCAGCCAAGGGTTTGGGGCCCTCGGCAGAGGAGCTTTCTTT. The chain combines TRBV14 with TRBJ1-1; TRBD1 is a possible D gene (5 bases). Per the germline V gene, CDR1 is SGHDN and CDR2 is FVKESK. V lost 1 base and J 10 bases, leaving 22 bases between the germline ends. The CDR3 sequence is 16 residues long.

The chain couples TRBV4-1 to TRBJ2-7; 9 bases match TRBD1. The CDR3 has 13 amino acids. The trim removed 6 bases at V and 6 bases at J, leaving 6 bases unmatched. Germline V CDR1 and CDR2: MGHRA, YSYEKL. The CDR3 spells CASSKGQGSEQYF. For the CDR3, the DNA is TGCGCCAGCAGTAAAGGACAGGGGAGCGAGCAGTACTTC.

The rearrangement joins TRBV15 to TRBJ2-1; D may be TRBD2 (5 bases). The germline CDR1 and CDR2 sequences are LNHNV and YYDKDF (reference sequence). CDR3 length equals 14 residues. The V end was cut by 5 bases, the J end by 7 bases, with 15 bases between. The CDR3, as DNA: TGTGCCACCAGCGTTGAACGGGGTTTAAATGAGCAGTTCTTC. Its translation is CATSVERGLNEQFF.

The chain recombines TRBV24-1 with TRBJ2-3; 7 nucleotides align to TRBD1. The trim removed 0 bases at V and 6 bases at J, leaving 5 bases unmatched. Looked up from germline, CDR1 is KGHDR and CDR2 is SFDVKD. CDR3 size: 15 residues. The CDR3 nucleotides read TGTGCCACCAGTGATTTGGAGGGGGCATATGATACGCAGTATTTT. Its protein is CATSDLEGAYDTQYF.

This chain joins TRBV7-9 and TRBJ1-5; D is undetermined. The CDR3 extends over 14 amino acids. V gave up 3 bases and J gave up 2 bases, with 8 bases separating them. CDR1 and CDR2 (germline): SEHNR, FQNEAQ (reference sequence). The CDR3 loop reads CASSLGRGNQPQHF. CDR3 nucleotides: TGTGCCAGCAGCTTGGGGAGGGGCAATCAGCCCCAGCATTTT.

The rearrangement links TRBV7-9 to TRBJ2-1; tentatively, D is TRBD2 (5 bases). Between the trimmed V and J ends, which lost 5 bases and 9 bases, there was a span of 17 bases. The CDR3 covers 14 residues. CDR1 is SEHNR, CDR2 FQNEAQ, per germline (reference sequence). CDR3 bases: TGTGCCAGCAGCAGAGGTGAGGGATTGGGTGAGCAGTTCTTC. Translation gives CASSRGEGLGEQFF.

V is TRBV7-9 and J is TRBJ1-4, with D possibly matching TRBD1 (6 bases). Between the trimmed V and J ends, which lost 7 bases and 5 bases, there was a span of 14 bases. Germline values: CDR1 SEHNR, CDR2 FQNEAQ (reference sequence). This CDR3 contains 14 residues. Written as DNA, the CDR3 is TGTGCCAGCATCACATCAGGGGCCAATGAAAAACTGTTTTTT. It is translated as CASITSGANEKLFF.

V is TRBV7-9 and J is TRBJ2-1; possibly TRBD1 for D (6 bases). Germline loops: CDR1 SEHNR, CDR2 FQNEAQ (reference sequence). This CDR3 is 12 amino acids long. The V end lost 5 bases, the J end lost 10 bases, and 12 bases lay between the germline ends. CDR3 loop: CASSAQGWEQFF. The CDR3 DNA reads TGTGCCAGCAGCGCCCAGGGGTGGGAGCAGTTCTTC. Complete variable domain (other parts from reference TRBV7-9 and TRBJ2-1): DTGVSQNPRHKITKRGQNVTFRCDPISEHNRLYWYRQTLGQGPEFLTYFQNEAQLEKSRLLSDRFSAERPKGSFSTLEIQRTEQGDSAMYLCASSAQGWEQFFGPGTRLTVL.

This chain uses TRBV9 with TRBJ1-2; 8 bases map to TRBD1. Germline CDR1 reads SGDLS; CDR2 reads YYNGEE. The CDR3 loop spans 13 amino acids. With 8 bases clipped from V and 2 bases from J, the junction kept 5 bases outside the gene matches. DNA of the CDR3: TGTGCCAGTAAGGGACAGGAGAACTATGGCTACACCTTC. It yields the protein CASKGQENYGYTF. The full variable domain, rest sourced from reference TRBV9 and TRBJ1-2, is DSGVTQTPKHLITATGQRVTLRCSPRSGDLSVYWYQQSLDQGLQFLIQYYNGEERAKGNILERFSAQQFPDLHSELNLSSLELGDSALYFCASKGQENYGYTFGSGTRLTVV.

The chain uses TRBV27 and TRBJ1-2; 10 bases map to TRBD1. The CDR3 spans 16 residues. The germline V gene encodes CDR1 MNHEY and CDR2 SMNVEV (reference sequence). V lost 8 bases, J lost 4 bases, and 13 bases stayed unmatched. CDR3 nucleotides: TGTGCCAGCGGCCGGACAGGGGGGATCAGCCCCTATGGCTACACCTTC. Translation gives CASGRTGGISPYGYTF.

The chain recombines TRBV6-1 with TRBJ2-5; 7 bases match TRBD2. The ends lost 4 bases at V and 3 bases at J; junction bases unmatched: 11. Germline CDR1 MNHNS, CDR2 SASEGT. The CDR3 runs to 16 residues. CDR3 bases: TGTGCCAGCAGTGTGGTAAAGCGGGGCCCGAAAGAGACCCAGTACTTC. Amino acids: CASSVVKRGPKETQYF.

This chain uses TRBV20-1 with TRBJ2-7; TRBD2 agrees at 7 bases. The V gene's germline CDR1 is DFQATT and CDR2 SNEGSKA (reference sequence). J gave up 2 bases and V 3 bases, and 7 bases lay outside the gene matches. The length of the CDR3 is 14 residues. The CDR3 DNA sequence: TGCAGTGCTAGTCAAGGACTAGGAGCCTACGAGCAGTACGTC. It translates to CSASQGLGAYEQYV.

The V gene is TRBV27, the J gene TRBJ1-5, with D perhaps TRBD1 (5 bases). Germline lookup yields CDR1 MNHEY and CDR2 SMNVEV (reference sequence). This CDR3 comprises 14 residues. V lost 6 bases and J lost 5, with 14 bases in between. The CDR3 loop is CASSPGGDHQPQHF. In nucleotides, the CDR3 is TGTGCCAGCAGCCCTGGGGGGGACCATCAGCCCCAGCATTTT.

The genes are TRBV27 and TRBJ2-2; 8 nucleotides line up with TRBD2. V was pared by 4 bases and J by 5 bases, with 6 bases of the junction left unmatched. Germline CDR1 is MNHEY and CDR2 is SMNVEV (reference sequence). The CDR3 extends over 15 amino acids. The CDR3 DNA follows: TGTGCCAGCAGTTCCGGGGGGGGGCCGACCGGGGAGCTGTTTTTT. As protein: CASSSGGGPTGELFF.

The chain recombines TRBV3-1 with TRBJ2-7, with TRBD1 matching over 9 bases. Germline CDR1 reads LGHDT; CDR2 reads YNNKEL (reference sequence). V shed 1 base and J 3 bases; nucleotides not matched to a gene: 4. This CDR3 is built from 15 residues. The CDR3 DNA is TGTGCCAGCAGCCAAGTGGACAGGGGATACTACGAGCAGTACTTC. It is translated as CASSQVDRGYYEQYF.

This clonotype was seen a few times. V and J are TRBV28 and TRBJ2-1, with D perhaps matching TRBD1 (6 bases). CDR1 is MDHEN and CDR2 is SYDVKM in the germline V gene. The CDR3 is 13 residues long. Trimming stripped 5 bases from V and 5 bases from J, with 10 bases between. The CDR3 region is CASSPGQHNEQFF. DNA of the CDR3: TGTGCCAGCAGTCCCGGACAGCACAATGAGCAGTTCTTC.

The chain carries TRBV6-2 or TRBV6-3 and TRBJ2-7; 7 positions match TRBD2. J lost 6 bases, V lost 6 bases, and 11 bases had no gene match. This CDR3 contains 14 residues. Germline CDR1 MNHEY, CDR2 SVGEGT. The CDR3 nucleotides read TGTGCCAGCAGCAAGACGTGGGAGGGCTCCGAGCAGTACTTC. Translation: CASSKTWEGSEQYF.

The V gene is TRBV7-9, the J gene TRBJ2-1; possibly TRBD1 for D (5 bases). CDR3 length equals 12 residues. V lost 5 bases, J lost 10 bases, and 12 bases lay in between. The germline gives CDR1 SEHNR, CDR2 FQNEAQ (reference sequence). The CDR3 spells CASSLLGAEQFF. Here the CDR3 DNA reads TGTGCCAGCAGCCTGCTAGGGGCGGAGCAGTTCTTC.

The chain uses TRBV18 and TRBJ2-7; 8 bases line up with TRBD1. The CDR3 is 16 amino acids. The V and J ends lost 6 bases and 2 bases, in that order; junction bases with no gene match: 12. Germline CDR1 is KGHSH and CDR2 is LQKENI. Here the CDR3 reads CASSRLRDRHPYEQYF. CDR3 coding DNA: TGTGCCAGCTCCCGACTCCGGGACAGGCACCCCTACGAGCAGTACTTC. Using reference TRBV18 and TRBJ2-7 for the parts outside the CDR3, the full variable domain is NAGVMQNPRHLVRRRGQEARLRCSPMKGHSHVYWYRQLPEEGLKFMVYLQKENIIDESGMPKERFSAEFPKEGPSILRIQQVVRGDSAAYFCASSRLRDRHPYEQYFGPGTRLTVT.

The V gene is TRBV6-2 or TRBV6-3, the J gene TRBJ2-1; tentative D call: TRBD1 (6 bases). Trimming pared 2 bases from V and 10 bases from J, leaving 9 bases between. The CDR3 has 12 amino acids. Germline CDR1 MNHEY, CDR2 SVGEGT. The CDR3 is CASSYGDIEQFF. Here the CDR3 DNA reads TGTGCCAGCAGTTACGGGGACATAGAGCAGTTCTTC.

The chain links TRBV7-9 to TRBJ2-5; unclear D gene. The V gene lost 7 bases and the J gene lost 5 bases, with 11 bases spanning the gap. The CDR3 runs to 12 residues. Germline-derived CDR1 and CDR2 are SEHNR and FQNEAQ (reference sequence). The CDR3 protein is CASTLDEETQYF. In DNA, the CDR3 is TGTGCCAGCACCCTTGATGAGGAGACCCAGTACTTC. Combining the CDR3 with reference TRBV7-9 and TRBJ2-5 gives the whole variable domain DTGVSQNPRHKITKRGQNVTFRCDPISEHNRLYWYRQTLGQGPEFLTYFQNEAQLEKSRLLSDRFSAERPKGSFSTLEIQRTEQGDSAMYLCASTLDEETQYFGPGTRLLVL.

This chain uses TRBV9 with TRBJ1-1, with 7 nucleotides matching TRBD1. The CDR3 contains 15 residues. In germline, CDR1 is SGDLS, CDR2 YYNGEE. The ends lost 1 base at V and 1 base at J; junction bases unmatched: 4. The CDR3 loop is CASSVRGQTNTEAFF. DNA for the CDR3: TGTGCCAGCAGCGTAAGGGGACAGACGAACACTGAAGCTTTCTTT.

About this clonotype itself: Because the CDR3 is missing its conserved closing phenylalanine or tryptophan, this is likely a read error. This chain connects TRBV6-5 to TRBJ1-1; no reliable D call. The ends were cut back, 0 bases at V and 1 base at J, with 12 bases in the middle. Germline V gives CDR1 MNHEY, CDR2 SVGAGI. This CDR3 comprises 16 residues. The DNA for the CDR3 is TGTGCCAGCAGTTACTCAATGAGGTACAGGAACACTGAAGCTTTCCTT. Its translation: CASSYSMRYRNTEAFL.

The V gene is TRBV11-2, the J gene TRBJ1-1; D uncertain. Germline CDR1 reads SGHAT; CDR2 reads FQNNGV. With 5 bases removed from V and 3 bases from J, the gap between germline ends came to 4 bases. The length of the CDR3 is 11 residues. The CDR3 DNA follows: TGTGCCAGCAGCCCCTACACTGAAGCTTTCTTT. Encoded protein: CASSPYTEAFF.